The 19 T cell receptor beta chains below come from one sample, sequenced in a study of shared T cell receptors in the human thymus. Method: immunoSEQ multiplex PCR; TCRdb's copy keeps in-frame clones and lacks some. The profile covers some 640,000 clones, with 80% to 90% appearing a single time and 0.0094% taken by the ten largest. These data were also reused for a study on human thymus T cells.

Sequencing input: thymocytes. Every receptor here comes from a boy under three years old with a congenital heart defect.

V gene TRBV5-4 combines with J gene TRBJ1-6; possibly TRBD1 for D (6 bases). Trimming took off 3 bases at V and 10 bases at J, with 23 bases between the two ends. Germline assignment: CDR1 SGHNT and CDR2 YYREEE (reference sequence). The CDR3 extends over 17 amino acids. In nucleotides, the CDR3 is TGTGCCAGCAGCTCTACATACCCGGACAGTTTGAAGTCACCCCTCCACTTT. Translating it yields CASSSTYPDSLKSPLHF.

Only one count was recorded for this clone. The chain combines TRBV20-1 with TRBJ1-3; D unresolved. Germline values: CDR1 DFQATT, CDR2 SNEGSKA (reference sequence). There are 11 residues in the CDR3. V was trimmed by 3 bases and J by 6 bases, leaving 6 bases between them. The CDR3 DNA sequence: TGCAGTGCTAGTCTAGTAAACACCATATATTTT. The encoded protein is CSASLVNTIYF.

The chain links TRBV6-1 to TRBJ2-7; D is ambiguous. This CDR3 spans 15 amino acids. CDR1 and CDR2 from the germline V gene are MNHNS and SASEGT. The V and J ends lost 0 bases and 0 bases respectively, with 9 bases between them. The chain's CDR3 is CASSEAQRSSYEQYF. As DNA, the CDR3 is TGTGCCAGCAGTGAAGCTCAAAGGAGCTCCTACGAGCAGTACTTC.

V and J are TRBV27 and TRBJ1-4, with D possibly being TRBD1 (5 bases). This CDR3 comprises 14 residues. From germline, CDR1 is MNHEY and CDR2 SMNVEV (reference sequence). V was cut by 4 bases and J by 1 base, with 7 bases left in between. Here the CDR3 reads CASSWRGTNEKLFF. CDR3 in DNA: TGTGCCAGCAGTTGGAGGGGAACTAATGAAAAACTGTTTTTT.

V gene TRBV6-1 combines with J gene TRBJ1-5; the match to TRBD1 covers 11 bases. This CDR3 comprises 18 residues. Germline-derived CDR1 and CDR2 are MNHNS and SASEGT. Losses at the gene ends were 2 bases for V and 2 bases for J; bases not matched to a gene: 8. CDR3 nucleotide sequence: TGTGCCAGCAGTGAAAGAGGGACAGGGGGTAAGGGCAATCAGCCCCAGCATTTT. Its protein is CASSERGTGGKGNQPQHF.

The CDR3 DNA sequence: TGCAGCGCCCAGAAGATAGAGGGAGACTATGGCTACACCTTC. It translates to CSAQKIEGDYGYTF. The chain links TRBV29-1 to TRBJ1-2; D is uncertain. This CDR3 is 14 amino acids long. Trimming took off 7 bases at V and 3 bases at J, with 18 bases between the two ends. The germline V gene has CDR1 SQVTM and CDR2 ANQGSEA.

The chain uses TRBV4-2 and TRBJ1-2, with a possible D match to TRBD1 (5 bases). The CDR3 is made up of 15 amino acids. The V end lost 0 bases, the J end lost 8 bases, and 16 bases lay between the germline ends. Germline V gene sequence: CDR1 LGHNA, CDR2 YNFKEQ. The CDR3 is CASSQEPGGYEGYTF. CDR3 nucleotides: TGTGCCAGCAGCCAAGAACCCGGGGGGTATGAGGGCTACACCTTC.

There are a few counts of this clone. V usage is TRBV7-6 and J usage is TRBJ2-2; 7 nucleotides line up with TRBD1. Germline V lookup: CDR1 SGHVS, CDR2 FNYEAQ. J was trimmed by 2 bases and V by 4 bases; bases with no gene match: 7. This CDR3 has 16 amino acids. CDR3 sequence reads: CASSSLPGGNTGELFF. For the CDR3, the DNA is TGTGCCAGCAGCTCCCTGCCAGGGGGTAACACCGGGGAGCTGTTTTTT.

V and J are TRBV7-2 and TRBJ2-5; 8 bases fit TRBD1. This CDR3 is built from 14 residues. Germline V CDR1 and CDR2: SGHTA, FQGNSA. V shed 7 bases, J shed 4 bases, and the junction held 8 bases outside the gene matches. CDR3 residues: CASKYRGWLETQYF. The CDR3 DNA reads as TGTGCCAGCAAATACAGGGGGTGGTTAGAGACCCAGTACTTC.

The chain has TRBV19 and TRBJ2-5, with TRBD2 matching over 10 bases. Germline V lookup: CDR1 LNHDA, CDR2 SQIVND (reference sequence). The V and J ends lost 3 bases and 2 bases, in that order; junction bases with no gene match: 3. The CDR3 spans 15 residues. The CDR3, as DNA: TGTGCCAGTAGTATCGGGACTAGCGAGCAAGAGACCCAGTACTTC. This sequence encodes CASSIGTSEQETQYF.

CDR3 nucleotide sequence: TGTGCCACCAGCAGAGGTAGCGGGAGGGCCGGGAATGAGCAGTTCTTC. Its protein product is CATSRGSGRAGNEQFF. The V and J genes are TRBV15 and TRBJ2-1; 11 nucleotides agree with TRBD2. V was pared by 1 base and J by 7 bases, with 6 bases of the junction left unmatched. The CDR3 is made up of 16 amino acids. Germline loops: CDR1 LNHNV, CDR2 YYDKDF (reference sequence).

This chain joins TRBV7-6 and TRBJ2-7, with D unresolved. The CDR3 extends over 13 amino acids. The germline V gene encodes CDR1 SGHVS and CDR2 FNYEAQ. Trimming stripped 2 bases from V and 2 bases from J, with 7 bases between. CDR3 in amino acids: CASSLKTTYEQYF. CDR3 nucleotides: TGTGCCAGCAGCTTAAAGACAACCTACGAGCAGTACTTC.

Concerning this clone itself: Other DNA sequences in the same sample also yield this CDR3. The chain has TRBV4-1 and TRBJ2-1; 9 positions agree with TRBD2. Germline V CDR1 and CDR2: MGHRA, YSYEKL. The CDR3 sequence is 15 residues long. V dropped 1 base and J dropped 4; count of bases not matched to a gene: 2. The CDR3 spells CASSQGLAVYNEQFF. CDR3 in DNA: TGCGCCAGCAGCCAAGGACTAGCGGTATACAATGAGCAGTTCTTC.

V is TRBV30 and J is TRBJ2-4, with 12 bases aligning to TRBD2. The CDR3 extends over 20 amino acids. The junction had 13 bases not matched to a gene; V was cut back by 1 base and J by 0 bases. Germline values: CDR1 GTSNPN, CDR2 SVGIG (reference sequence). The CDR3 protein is CAWSDRTSGALPLAKNIQYF. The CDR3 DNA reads TGTGCCTGGAGTGATAGGACTAGCGGGGCCCTACCTCTAGCCAAAAACATTCAGTACTTC.

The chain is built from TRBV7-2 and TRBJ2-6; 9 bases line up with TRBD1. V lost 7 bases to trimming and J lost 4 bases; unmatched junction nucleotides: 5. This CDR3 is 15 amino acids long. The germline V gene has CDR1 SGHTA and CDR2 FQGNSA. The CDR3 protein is CASNTGGAGANVLTF. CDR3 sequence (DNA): TGTGCCAGCAATACAGGGGGCGCGGGGGCCAACGTCCTGACTTTC.

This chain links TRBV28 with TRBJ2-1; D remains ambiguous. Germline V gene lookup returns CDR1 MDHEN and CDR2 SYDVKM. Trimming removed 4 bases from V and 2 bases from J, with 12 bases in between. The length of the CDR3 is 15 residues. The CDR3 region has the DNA TGTGCCAGCAGTTCTCCACTACCGACCTACAATGAGCAGTTCTTC. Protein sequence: CASSSPLPTYNEQFF.

The CDR3 region is CASSLRGESNQPQHF. Here the CDR3 DNA reads TGTGCCAGCAGCTTACGGGGGGAGAGCAATCAGCCCCAGCATTTT. The rearrangement links TRBV13 to TRBJ1-5; D possibly corresponds to TRBD1 (5 bases). Germline loops: CDR1 PRHDT, CDR2 FYEKMQ (reference sequence). Trimming left V 2 bases short and J 1 base short, with 9 bases between. The CDR3 covers 15 residues.

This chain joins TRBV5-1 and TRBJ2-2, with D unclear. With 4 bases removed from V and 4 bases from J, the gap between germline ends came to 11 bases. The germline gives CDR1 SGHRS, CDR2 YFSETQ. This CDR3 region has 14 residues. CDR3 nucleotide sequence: TGCGCCAGCAGCCCTAGACCCGTCACCGGGGAGCTGTTTTTT. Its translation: CASSPRPVTGELFF.

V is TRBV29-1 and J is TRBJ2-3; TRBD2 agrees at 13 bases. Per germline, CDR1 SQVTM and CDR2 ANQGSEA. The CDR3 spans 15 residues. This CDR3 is CRAGLAGAHTDTQYF. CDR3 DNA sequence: TGCAGGGCTGGACTAGCGGGGGCCCACACAGATACGCAGTATTTT.